A single sample gave rise to the 26 T cell receptor beta chains below, sequenced in a study of T cells in Graves' hyperthyroidism and ophthalmopathy. The TCR beta CDR3 regions underwent amplification using RNA transcripts as the source. A first-round RT-PCR of the TCR CDR3 used the HTBI primer set. TCRdb ran MiXCR on the multiplex PCR reads and lists one entry per CDR3 protein. Of roughly 710,000 distinct CDR3 sequences in the sample, over 35% are singletons; the top ten hold less than 40%. Sequencing was carried out using blood. The receptors stem from a woman aged 40 to 50 with Graves' hyperthyroidism.

This clonotype came up a few times. V and J are TRBV6-5 and TRBJ1-4, with TRBD1 as a possible D gene (6 bases). The CDR3 sequence is 14 residues long. The V end was cut by 9 bases, the J end by 0 bases, with 11 bases between. CDR1 is MNHEY and CDR2 is SVGAGI in the germline V gene. The chain's CDR3 is CASRPGATNEKLFF. CDR3 sequence (DNA): TGTGCCAGTAGGCCAGGGGCAACTAATGAAAAACTGTTTTTT.

The chain is built from TRBV6-6 and TRBJ2-2; the D call may be TRBD1 or TRBD2 (5 bases each). The V and J ends lost 6 bases and 5 bases respectively, with 16 bases between them. Per germline, CDR1 MNHNY and CDR2 SVGAGI (reference sequence). The length of the CDR3 is 15 residues. The CDR3 loop reads CASRPGRLWTGELFF. The CDR3 DNA is TGTGCCAGCAGGCCGGGACGCCTTTGGACCGGGGAGCTGTTTTTT.

This sequence joins TRBV29-1 and TRBJ2-7, with TRBD1 identical over 9 bases. The germline gives CDR1 SQVTM, CDR2 ANQGSEA. The CDR3 has 16 amino acids. Trimming at V came to 3 bases and at J to 0 bases, leaving 9 bases not matched to a gene. CDR3 residues: CSVDGGQGPHSYEQYF. The CDR3 DNA reads as TGCAGCGTTGATGGGGGACAGGGCCCCCACTCCTACGAGCAGTACTTC.

The gene calls are TRBV19 and TRBJ1-2, with D perhaps TRBD1 (5 bases). The CDR3 sequence is 14 residues long. Per germline, CDR1 LNHDA and CDR2 SQIVND (reference sequence). Trimming took off 4 bases at V and 5 bases at J, with 14 bases between the two ends. The CDR3 coding sequence is TGTGCCAGTAGTACGTCAGGGATACATTATGGCTACACCTTC. Encoded protein: CASSTSGIHYGYTF.

This clonotype was observed many times. The chain recombines TRBV7-9 with TRBJ1-2, with D hard to call. The germline V gene encodes CDR1 SEHNR and CDR2 FQNEAQ (reference sequence). V was cut by 8 bases and J by 4 bases, with 17 bases left in between. CDR3 length: 14 residues. The CDR3 spells CASLKGSGAYGYTF. CDR3 nucleotide sequence: TGTGCCAGCTTAAAGGGATCGGGTGCCTATGGCTACACCTTC. Full variable domain (missing parts from reference TRBV7-9 and TRBJ1-2): DTGVSQNPRHKITKRGQNVTFRCDPISEHNRLYWYRQTLGQGPEFLTYFQNEAQLEKSRLLSDRFSAERPKGSFSTLEIQRTEQGDSAMYLCASLKGSGAYGYTFGSGTRLTVV.

The chain is built from TRBV2 and TRBJ2-5, with D possibly TRBD2 on 5 matching bases. In germline, CDR1 is SNHLY, CDR2 FYNNEI. The V gene lost 6 bases and the J gene lost 6 bases, with 17 bases spanning the gap. The CDR3 covers 14 residues. The CDR3 nucleotides are TGTGCCAGCAGACCTTTTCGGAGCGGACAGACCCAGTACTTC. Protein: CASRPFRSGQTQYF.

There are many counts of this clonotype. The V call is TRBV19, the J call TRBJ2-7; weak D call: TRBD1 (5 bases). Deletions cut 8 bases from V and 4 bases from J, with 18 bases between. Germline lookup yields CDR1 LNHDA and CDR2 SQIVND (reference sequence). CDR3 length: 14 amino acids. The CDR3 here is CASSFQGGRYEQYF. For the CDR3, the DNA is TGTGCCAGTTCATTCCAGGGCGGTCGGTACGAGCAGTACTTC.

A few counts support this clonotype. This chain uses TRBV7-2 with TRBJ1-2; D is unclear. Germline V gene lookup returns CDR1 SGHTA and CDR2 FQGNSA. The V and J ends lost 6 bases and 8 bases respectively, with 13 bases between them. The CDR3 is 12 residues long. The CDR3 DNA reads TGTGCCAGCAGTCCCAGCCTCTTCGGCTACACCTTC. This encodes CASSPSLFGYTF.

To note about this clonotype: The DNA is omitted, as the CDR3 cannot be located on it reliably, and the CDR3 follows TCRdb's listing. The V call is TRBV6-4, the J call TRBJ2-2; the DNA was not used to check the table's D call, TRBD1. The CDR3 totals 22 residues, both ends included. CDR1 is MRHNA, CDR2 SNTAGT, per germline. This CDR3 is CASSASGANVLTFGAGTGELFF.

The chain joins TRBV7-8 to TRBJ2-7; TRBD2 matches 12 bases. CDR1 is SGHVS, CDR2 FQNEAQ, per germline. The CDR3 sequence is 17 residues long. J was trimmed by 2 bases and V by 4 bases; bases with no gene match: 9. The chain's CDR3 is CASSSSRPSGRAYEQYF. The CDR3, as DNA: TGTGCCAGCAGCTCCAGCCGCCCTAGCGGGAGGGCCTACGAGCAGTACTTC. Supplemented by reference TRBV7-8 and TRBJ2-7, the full variable domain reads GAGVSQSPRYKVAKRGQDVALRCDPISGHVSLFWYQQALGQGPEFLTYFQNEAQLDKSGLPSDRFFAERPEGSVSTLKIQRTQQEDSAVYLCASSSSRPSGRAYEQYFGPGTRLTVT.

The genes are TRBV5-8 and TRBJ2-7; 7 bases match TRBD1. Germline V gene lookup returns CDR1 SGHTS and CDR2 YDEGEE. V dropped 1 base and J dropped 3; count of bases not matched to a gene: 7. The CDR3 totals 15 residues. The chain's CDR3 is CASSLMTGPVYEQYF. The CDR3 DNA reads as TGTGCCAGCAGCTTGATGACAGGGCCCGTCTACGAGCAGTACTTC. The full variable domain, rest sourced from reference TRBV5-8 and TRBJ2-7, is EAGVTQSPTHLIKTRGQQATLRCSPISGHTSVYWYQQALGLGLQFLLWYDEGEERNRGNFPPRFSGRQFPNYSSELNVNALELEDSALYLCASSLMTGPVYEQYFGPGTRLTVT.

This clonotype was observed at least ten times. The chain employs TRBV20-1 and TRBJ1-5; no clear D. The V and J ends lost 7 bases and 1 base respectively, with 11 bases between them. The CDR3 is made up of 13 amino acids. Germline V gene lookup returns CDR1 DFQATT and CDR2 SNEGSKA (reference sequence). As DNA, the CDR3 is TGCAGTGTCACGGGCCCAAGCAATCAGCCCCAGCATTTT. This sequence encodes CSVTGPSNQPQHF.

The chain carries TRBV29-1 and TRBJ2-5; D is uncertain. V was pared by 8 bases and J by 5 bases, with 12 bases between. The CDR3 sequence is 11 residues long. Germline V gene sequence: CDR1 SQVTM, CDR2 ANQGSEA. This CDR3 is CSTTSLETQYF. The CDR3 nucleotides are TGCAGCACCACCAGCCTGGAGACCCAGTACTTC.

V usage is TRBV7-8 and J usage is TRBJ2-7; D is possibly TRBD1 or TRBD2 (5 bases each). Germline V gene lookup returns CDR1 SGHVS and CDR2 FQNEAQ. Trimming removed 4 bases from V and 4 bases from J, with 11 bases in between. The CDR3 consists of 13 residues. The CDR3 region has the DNA TGTGCCAGCAGCTACGGGACGGGGTACGAGCAGTACTTC. Translation: CASSYGTGYEQYF.

In its sample, this clonotype was seen a few times. V gene TRBV19 combines with J gene TRBJ2-5; 16 positions agree with TRBD2. CDR3 length equals 16 residues. V trimming: 9 bases; J trimming: 5 bases; junction bases outside the gene matches: 9. CDR1 LNHDA and CDR2 SQIVND come from the germline V gene (reference sequence). DNA of the CDR3: TGTGCCAGCACCCCGGGACTAGCGGGAGGGCTTGAGACCCAGTACTTC. Its translation is CASTPGLAGGLETQYF.

This clonotype was seen many times. The chain recombines TRBV19 with TRBJ2-7; D not resolved. Deletions cut 9 bases from V and 4 bases from J, with 16 bases between. This CDR3 spans 13 amino acids. Germline CDR1 is LNHDA and CDR2 is SQIVND (reference sequence). In DNA form, the CDR3 reads TGTGCCAGCGCGCCCAAAGCGCCTTACGAGCAGTACTTC. This gives the protein CASAPKAPYEQYF.

This clonotype was recorded at least ten times. The CDR3 DNA reads TGTGCCAGCAGCCAAACAGGCATGAACACTGAAGCTTTCTTT. Residues: CASSQTGMNTEAFF. V and J are TRBV7-9 and TRBJ1-1; weak D call: TRBD1 (5 bases). The V gene lost 5 bases and the J gene lost 0 bases, with 10 bases spanning the gap. This CDR3 has 14 residues. Germline-derived CDR1 and CDR2 are SEHNR and FQNEAQ (reference sequence).

This clonotype has more than one count but fewer than ten. This sequence joins TRBV7-2 and TRBJ2-7, with a weak D call TRBD2 (5 bases). CDR1 is SGHTA and CDR2 is FQGNSA in the germline V gene. V was clipped by 5 bases and J by 2 bases, with 13 bases between them. This CDR3 contains 14 residues. The CDR3 nucleotides are TGTGCCAGCAGCCCTACCAGGACTGCCTACGAGCAGTACTTC. Translation gives CASSPTRTAYEQYF.

This clonotype was counted ten times or more. The V call is TRBV5-8, the J call TRBJ1-1, with a weak D call TRBD1 (6 bases). V shed 1 base and J shed 1 base, with 14 bases lying between them. CDR1 and CDR2 from the germline V gene are SGHTS and YDEGEE. This CDR3 spans 16 amino acids. CDR3 protein: CASSLLGTQGNTEAFF. The CDR3 DNA sequence: TGTGCCAGCAGCTTGTTAGGGACACAGGGGAACACTGAAGCTTTCTTT.

Ten or more counts support this clonotype. The chain carries TRBV7-6 and TRBJ2-7; 8 nucleotides align to TRBD1. CDR3 size: 15 residues. Germline V gene sequence: CDR1 SGHVS, CDR2 FNYEAQ. The trim removed 5 bases at V and 1 base at J, leaving 7 bases unmatched. The CDR3 DNA sequence: TGTGCCAGCAGCCCAGGGACAGGTGTATCCTACGAGCAGTACTTC. It yields the protein CASSPGTGVSYEQYF.

This clonotype was found a few times. The rearrangement links TRBV20-1 to TRBJ2-6, with TRBD1 matching over 8 bases. Germline-derived CDR1 and CDR2 are DFQATT and SNEGSKA (reference sequence). This CDR3 region has 16 residues. J was trimmed by 0 bases and V by 6 bases; bases with no gene match: 7. Here the CDR3 reads CSANRDRTSGANVLTF. CDR3 DNA: TGCAGTGCAAACAGGGACAGGACCTCTGGGGCCAACGTCCTGACTTTC.

This clonotype was seen ten or more times. The chain is built from TRBV7-9 and TRBJ2-5; TRBD2 matches at 10 bases. From germline, CDR1 is SEHNR and CDR2 FQNEAQ (reference sequence). The CDR3 extends over 13 amino acids. V was pared by 5 bases and J by 4 bases, with 1 base of the junction left unmatched. The CDR3 is CASSGLAVETQYF. As DNA, the CDR3 is TGTGCCAGCAGCGGACTAGCGGTAGAGACCCAGTACTTC.

This chain uses TRBV20-1 with TRBJ2-1; the D gene is possibly TRBD2 (5 bases). CDR1 and CDR2 (germline): DFQATT, SNEGSKA (reference sequence). With 2 bases removed from V and 10 bases from J, the gap between germline ends came to 15 bases. The CDR3 extends over 13 amino acids. This CDR3 reads CSARSGSGGEQFF. The CDR3 region has the DNA TGCAGTGCTAGATCGGGGTCTGGAGGCGAGCAGTTCTTC.

This clonotype has just a few counts. The chain joins TRBV5-6 to TRBJ2-7, with TRBD2 identical over 10 bases. Germline trimming cut 4 bases from V and 3 bases from J; bases unmatched to any gene: 7. The CDR3 contains 15 residues. From germline, CDR1 is SGHDT and CDR2 YYEEEE. The DNA of the CDR3 is TGTGCCAGCAGCCTTGGACTAGCGGCTCTCTACGAGCAGTACTTC. Translating it yields CASSLGLAALYEQYF.

The rearrangement uses TRBV29-1 and TRBJ1-2; 8 bases fit TRBD1. The junction had 7 bases not matched to a gene; V was cut back by 6 bases and J by 7 bases. CDR3 length equals 12 residues. CDR1 and CDR2 (germline): SQVTM, ANQGSEA. The CDR3 protein is CSVVGQDGGYTF. The CDR3 DNA sequence: TGCAGCGTCGTGGGACAGGACGGTGGCTACACCTTC.

This chain joins TRBV19 and TRBJ2-7, with D possibly being TRBD1 (8 bases). Between the trimmed V and J ends, which lost 4 bases and 2 bases, there was a span of 12 bases. The CDR3 totals 14 residues. Germline V gives CDR1 LNHDA, CDR2 SQIVND (reference sequence). CDR3 region: CASSTQGGTYEQYF. Here the CDR3 DNA reads TGTGCCAGTAGTACACAGGGGGGGACCTACGAGCAGTACTTC.